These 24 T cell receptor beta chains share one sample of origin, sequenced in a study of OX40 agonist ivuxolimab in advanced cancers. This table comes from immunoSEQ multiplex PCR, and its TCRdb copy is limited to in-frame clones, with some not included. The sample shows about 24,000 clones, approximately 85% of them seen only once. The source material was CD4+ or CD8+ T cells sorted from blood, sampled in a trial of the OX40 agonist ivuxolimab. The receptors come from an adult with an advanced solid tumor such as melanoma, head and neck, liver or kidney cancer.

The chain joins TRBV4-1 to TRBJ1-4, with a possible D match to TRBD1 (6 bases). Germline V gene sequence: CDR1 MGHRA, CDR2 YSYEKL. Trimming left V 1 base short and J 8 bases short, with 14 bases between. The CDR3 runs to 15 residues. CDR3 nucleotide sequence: TGCGCCAGCAGCCAAGCCCCGGGGGCGAGAGAAAAACTGTTTTTT. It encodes CASSQAPGAREKLFF.

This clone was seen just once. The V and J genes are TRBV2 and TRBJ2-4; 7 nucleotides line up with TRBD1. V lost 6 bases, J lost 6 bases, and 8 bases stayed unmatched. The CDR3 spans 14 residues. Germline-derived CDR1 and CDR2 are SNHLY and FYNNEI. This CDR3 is CASRYRGSGNIQYF. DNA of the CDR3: TGTGCCAGCAGGTACAGGGGAAGCGGAAACATTCAGTACTTC. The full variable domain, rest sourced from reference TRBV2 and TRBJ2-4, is EPEVTQTPSHQVTQMGQEVILRCVPISNHLYFYWYRQILGQKVEFLVSFYNNEISEKSEIFDDQFSVERPDGSNFTLKIRSTKLEDSAMYFCASRYRGSGNIQYFGAGTRLSVL.

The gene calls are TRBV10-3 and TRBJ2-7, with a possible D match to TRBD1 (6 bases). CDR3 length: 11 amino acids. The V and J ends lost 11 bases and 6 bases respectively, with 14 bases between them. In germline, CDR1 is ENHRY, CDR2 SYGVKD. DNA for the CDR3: TGTGCCGCCACTTCAGGGGCCGAGCAGTACTTC. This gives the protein CAATSGAEQYF.

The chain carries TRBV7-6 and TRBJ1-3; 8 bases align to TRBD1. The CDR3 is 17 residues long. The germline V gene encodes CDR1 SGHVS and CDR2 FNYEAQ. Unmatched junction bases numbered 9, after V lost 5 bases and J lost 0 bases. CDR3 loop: CASSPRLDRVSGNTIYF. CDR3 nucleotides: TGTGCCAGCAGCCCGAGGCTGGACAGGGTCTCTGGAAACACCATATATTTT. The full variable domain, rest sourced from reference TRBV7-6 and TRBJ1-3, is GAGVSQSPRYKVTKRGQDVALRCDPISGHVSLYWYRQALGQGPEFLTYFNYEAQQDKSGLPNDRFSAERPEGSISTLTIQRTEQRDSAMYRCASSPRLDRVSGNTIYFGEGSWLTVV.

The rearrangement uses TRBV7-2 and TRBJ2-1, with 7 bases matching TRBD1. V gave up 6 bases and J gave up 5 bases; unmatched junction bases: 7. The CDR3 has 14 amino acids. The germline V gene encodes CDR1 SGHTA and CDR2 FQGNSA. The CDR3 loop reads CASRIFGQDNEQFF. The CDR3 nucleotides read TGTGCCAGCAGGATCTTTGGACAGGACAATGAGCAGTTCTTC.

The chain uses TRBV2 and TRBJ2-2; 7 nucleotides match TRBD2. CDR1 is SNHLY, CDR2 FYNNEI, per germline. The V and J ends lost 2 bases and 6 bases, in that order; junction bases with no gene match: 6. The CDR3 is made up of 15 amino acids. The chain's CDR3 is CASSEMAGASGELFF. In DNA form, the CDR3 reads TGTGCCAGCAGTGAAATGGCGGGAGCCTCCGGGGAGCTGTTTTTT.

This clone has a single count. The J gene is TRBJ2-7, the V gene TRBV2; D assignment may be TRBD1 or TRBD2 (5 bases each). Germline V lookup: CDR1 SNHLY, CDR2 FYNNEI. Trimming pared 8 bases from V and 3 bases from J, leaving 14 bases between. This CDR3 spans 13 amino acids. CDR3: CASSGTAGYEQYF. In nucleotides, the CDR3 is TGTGCCAGCTCCGGGACGGCAGGCTACGAGCAGTACTTC.

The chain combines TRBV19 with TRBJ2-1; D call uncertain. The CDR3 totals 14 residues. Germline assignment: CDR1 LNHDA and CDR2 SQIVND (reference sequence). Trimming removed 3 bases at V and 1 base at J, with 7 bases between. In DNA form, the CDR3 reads TGTGCCAGTAGTATTAGCCCTTCCTACAATGAGCAGTTCTTC. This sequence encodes CASSISPSYNEQFF.

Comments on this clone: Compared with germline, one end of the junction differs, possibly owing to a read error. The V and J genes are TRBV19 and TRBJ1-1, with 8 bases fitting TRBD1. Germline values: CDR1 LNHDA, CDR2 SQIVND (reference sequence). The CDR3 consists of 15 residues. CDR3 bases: TGTGCCAGCAGTAGGGGGCAGGGGGCCTACCGGGAAGCTTTCTTT. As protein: CASSRGQGAYREAFF.

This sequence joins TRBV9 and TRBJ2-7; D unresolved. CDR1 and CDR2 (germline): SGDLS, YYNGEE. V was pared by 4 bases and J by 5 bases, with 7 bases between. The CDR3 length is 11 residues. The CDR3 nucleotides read TGTGCCAGCAGCCCGGGTGACGAGCAGTACTTC. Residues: CASSPGDEQYF.

The CDR3 sequence is CASSYSFSGGPNEQYF. Here the CDR3 DNA reads TGTGCCAGCAGTTACTCGTTTTCGGGAGGGCCGAACGAGCAGTACTTC. The chain links TRBV6-5 to TRBJ2-7, with 8 nucleotides matching TRBD2. The CDR3 consists of 16 residues. The V and J ends lost 0 bases and 5 bases, in that order; junction bases with no gene match: 9. The germline gives CDR1 MNHEY, CDR2 SVGAGI.

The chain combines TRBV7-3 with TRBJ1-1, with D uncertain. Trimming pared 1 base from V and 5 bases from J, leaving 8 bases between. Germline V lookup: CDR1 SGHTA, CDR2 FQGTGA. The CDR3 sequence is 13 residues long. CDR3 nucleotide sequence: TGTGCCAGCAGCTTAAGCCGGGGAACTGAAGCTTTCTTT. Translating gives CASSLSRGTEAFF.

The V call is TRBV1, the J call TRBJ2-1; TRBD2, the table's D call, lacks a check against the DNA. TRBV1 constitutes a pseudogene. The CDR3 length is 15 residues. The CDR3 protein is CTSSLRTSSLHEQFF. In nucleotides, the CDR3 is TGCACCAGCAGCCTGAGGACTAGCAGCCTACATGAGCAGTTCTTC.

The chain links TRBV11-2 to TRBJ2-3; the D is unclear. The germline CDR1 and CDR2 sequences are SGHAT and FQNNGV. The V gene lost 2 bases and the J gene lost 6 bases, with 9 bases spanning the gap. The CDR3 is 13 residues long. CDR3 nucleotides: TGTGCCAGCAGCTTAATTGTGAGGGATACGCAGTATTTT. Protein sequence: CASSLIVRDTQYF.

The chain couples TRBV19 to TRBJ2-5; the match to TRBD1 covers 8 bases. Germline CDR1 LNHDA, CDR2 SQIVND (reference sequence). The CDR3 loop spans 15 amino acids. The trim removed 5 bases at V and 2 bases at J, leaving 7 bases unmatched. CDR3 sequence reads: CASSPGQGTQETQYF. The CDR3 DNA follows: TGTGCCAGTAGTCCTGGACAGGGAACACAAGAGACCCAGTACTTC.

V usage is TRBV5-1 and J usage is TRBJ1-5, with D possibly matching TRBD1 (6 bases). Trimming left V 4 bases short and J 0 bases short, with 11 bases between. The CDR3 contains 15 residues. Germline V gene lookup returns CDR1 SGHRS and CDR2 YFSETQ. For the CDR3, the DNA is TGCGCCAGCAGCCCGGGACAAAATAGCAATCAGCCCCAGCATTTT. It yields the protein CASSPGQNSNQPQHF.

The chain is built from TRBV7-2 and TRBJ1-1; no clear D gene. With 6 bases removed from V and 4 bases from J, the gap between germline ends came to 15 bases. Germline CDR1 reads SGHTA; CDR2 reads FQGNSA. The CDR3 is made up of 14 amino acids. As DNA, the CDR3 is TGTGCCAGCAGTCTTGGCCCTAAGGCCACTGAAGCTTTCTTT. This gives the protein CASSLGPKATEAFF.

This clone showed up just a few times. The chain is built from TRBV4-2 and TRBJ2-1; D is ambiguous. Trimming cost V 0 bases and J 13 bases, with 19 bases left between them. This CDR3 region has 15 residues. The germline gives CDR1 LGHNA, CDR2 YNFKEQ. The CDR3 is CASSQDPQSPLGQFF. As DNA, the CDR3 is TGTGCCAGCAGCCAAGATCCCCAATCCCCCTTAGGTCAGTTCTTC.

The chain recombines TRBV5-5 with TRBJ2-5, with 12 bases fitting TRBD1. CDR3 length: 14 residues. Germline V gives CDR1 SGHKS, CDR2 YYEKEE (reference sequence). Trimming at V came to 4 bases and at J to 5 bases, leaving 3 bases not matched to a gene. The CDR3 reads CASSRDRGLETQYF. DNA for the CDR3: TGTGCCAGCAGCCGGGACAGGGGGCTGGAGACCCAGTACTTC.

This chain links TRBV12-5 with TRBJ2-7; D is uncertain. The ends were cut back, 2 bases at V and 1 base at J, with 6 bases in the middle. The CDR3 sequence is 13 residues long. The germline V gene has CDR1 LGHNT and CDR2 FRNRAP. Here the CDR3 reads CASGLSRSYEQYF. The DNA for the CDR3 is TGTGCTAGTGGTTTGTCCCGGTCCTACGAGCAGTACTTC.

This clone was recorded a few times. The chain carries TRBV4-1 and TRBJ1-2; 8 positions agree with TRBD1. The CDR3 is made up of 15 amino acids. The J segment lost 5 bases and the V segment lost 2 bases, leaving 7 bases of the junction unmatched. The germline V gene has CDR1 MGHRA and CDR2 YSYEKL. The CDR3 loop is CASSQFGQGWYGYTF. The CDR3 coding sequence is TGCGCCAGCAGCCAATTTGGACAGGGTTGGTATGGCTACACCTTC.

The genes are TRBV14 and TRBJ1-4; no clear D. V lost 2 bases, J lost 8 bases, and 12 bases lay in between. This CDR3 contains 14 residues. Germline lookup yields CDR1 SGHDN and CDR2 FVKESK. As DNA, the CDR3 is TGTGCCAGCAGCCAAAACAATAATGAAGAAAAACTGTTTTTT. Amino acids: CASSQNNNEEKLFF. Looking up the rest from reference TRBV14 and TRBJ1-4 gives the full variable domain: EAGVTQFPSHSVIEKGQTVTLRCDPISGHDNLYWYRRVMGKEIKFLLHFVKESKQDESGMPNNRFLAERTGGTYSTLKVQPAELEDSGVYFCASSQNNNEEKLFFGSGTQLSVL.

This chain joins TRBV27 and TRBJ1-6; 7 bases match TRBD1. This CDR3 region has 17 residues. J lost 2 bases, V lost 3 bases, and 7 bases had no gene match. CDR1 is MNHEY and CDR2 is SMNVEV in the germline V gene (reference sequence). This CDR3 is CASSFQTGPAYNSPLHF. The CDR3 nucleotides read TGTGCCAGCAGTTTCCAGACAGGGCCAGCCTATAATTCACCCCTCCACTTT.

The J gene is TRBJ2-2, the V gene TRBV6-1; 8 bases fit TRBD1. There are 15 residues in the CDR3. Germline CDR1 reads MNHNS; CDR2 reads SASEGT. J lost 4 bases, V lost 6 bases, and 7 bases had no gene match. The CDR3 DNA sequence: TGTGCCAGCAGAGACGGACAGGGCGGCACCGGGGAGCTGTTTTTT. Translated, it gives CASRDGQGGTGELFF.